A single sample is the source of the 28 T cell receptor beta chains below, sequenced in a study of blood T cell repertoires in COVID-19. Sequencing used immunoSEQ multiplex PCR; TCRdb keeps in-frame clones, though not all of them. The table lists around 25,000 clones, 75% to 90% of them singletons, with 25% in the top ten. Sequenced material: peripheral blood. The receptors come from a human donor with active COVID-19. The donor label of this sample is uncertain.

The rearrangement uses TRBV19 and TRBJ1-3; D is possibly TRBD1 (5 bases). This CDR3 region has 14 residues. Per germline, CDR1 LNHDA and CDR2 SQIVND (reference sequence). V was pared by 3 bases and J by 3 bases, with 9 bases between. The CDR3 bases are TGTGCCAGTAGTATCTCGGGGGTTGGAAACACCATATATTTT. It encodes CASSISGVGNTIYF.

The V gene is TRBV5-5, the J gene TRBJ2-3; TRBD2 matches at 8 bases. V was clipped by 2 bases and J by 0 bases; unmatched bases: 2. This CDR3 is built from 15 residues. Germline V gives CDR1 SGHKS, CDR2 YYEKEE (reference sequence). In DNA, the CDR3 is TGTGCCAGCAGCTTCCTAGCGGGCAGCACAGATACGCAGTATTTT. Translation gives CASSFLAGSTDTQYF.

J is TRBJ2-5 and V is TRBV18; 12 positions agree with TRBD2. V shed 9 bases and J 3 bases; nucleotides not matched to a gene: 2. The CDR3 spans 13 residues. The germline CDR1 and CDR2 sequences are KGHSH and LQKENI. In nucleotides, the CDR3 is TGTGCCAGTCGGACTAGCGGGGAAGAGACCCAGTACTTC. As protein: CASRTSGEETQYF. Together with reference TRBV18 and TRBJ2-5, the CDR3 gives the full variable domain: NAGVMQNPRHLVRRRGQEARLRCSPMKGHSHVYWYRQLPEEGLKFMVYLQKENIIDESGMPKERFSAEFPKEGPSILRIQQVVRGDSAAYFCASRTSGEETQYFGPGTRLLVL.

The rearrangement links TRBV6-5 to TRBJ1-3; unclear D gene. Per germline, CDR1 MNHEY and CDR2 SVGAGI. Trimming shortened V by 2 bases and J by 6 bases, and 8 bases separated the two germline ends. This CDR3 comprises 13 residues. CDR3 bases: TGTGCCAGCAGTTACGGGCAGAAAAACACCATATATTTT. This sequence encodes CASSYGQKNTIYF.

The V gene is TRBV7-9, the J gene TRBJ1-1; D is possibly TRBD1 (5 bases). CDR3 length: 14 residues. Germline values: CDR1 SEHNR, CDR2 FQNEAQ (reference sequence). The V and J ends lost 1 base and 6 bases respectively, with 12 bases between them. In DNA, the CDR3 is TGTGCCAGCAGCTTAGATGGGGGGAGGGCTGAAGCTTTCTTT. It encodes CASSLDGGRAEAFF.

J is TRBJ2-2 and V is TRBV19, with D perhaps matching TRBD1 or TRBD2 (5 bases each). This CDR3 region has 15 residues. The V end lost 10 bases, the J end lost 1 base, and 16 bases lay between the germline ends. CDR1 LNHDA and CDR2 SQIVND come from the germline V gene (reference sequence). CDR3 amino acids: CATSPWGRNTGELFF. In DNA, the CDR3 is TGTGCCACTAGCCCTTGGGGCAGGAACACCGGGGAGCTGTTTTTT.

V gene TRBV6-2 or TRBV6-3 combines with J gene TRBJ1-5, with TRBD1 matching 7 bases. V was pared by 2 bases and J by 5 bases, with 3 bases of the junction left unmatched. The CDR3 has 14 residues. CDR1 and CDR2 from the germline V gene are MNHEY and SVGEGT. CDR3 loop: CASSYGQGDQPQHF. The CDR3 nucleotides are TGTGCCAGCAGTTACGGGCAGGGGGATCAGCCCCAGCATTTT.

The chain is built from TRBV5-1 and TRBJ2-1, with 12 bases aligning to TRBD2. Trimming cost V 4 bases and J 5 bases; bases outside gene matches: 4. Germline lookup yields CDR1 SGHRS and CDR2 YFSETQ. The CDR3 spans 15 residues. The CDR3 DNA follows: TGCGCCAGCAGCCCCAGGACTAGCGGGGACAATGAGCAGTTCTTC. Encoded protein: CASSPRTSGDNEQFF. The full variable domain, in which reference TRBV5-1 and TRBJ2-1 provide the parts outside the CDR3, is KAGVTQTPRYLIKTRGQQVTLSCSPISGHRSVSWYQQTPGQGLQFLFEYFSETQRNKGNFPGRFSGRQFSNSRSEMNVSTLELGDSALYLCASSPRTSGDNEQFFGPGTRLTVL.

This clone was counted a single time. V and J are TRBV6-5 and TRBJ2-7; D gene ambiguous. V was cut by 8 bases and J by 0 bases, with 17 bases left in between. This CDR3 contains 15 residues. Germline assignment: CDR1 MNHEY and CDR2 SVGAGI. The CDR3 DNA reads TGTGCCAGCCTTTTCGGAGCGCTAAGCTCCTACGAGCAGTACTTC. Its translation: CASLFGALSSYEQYF.

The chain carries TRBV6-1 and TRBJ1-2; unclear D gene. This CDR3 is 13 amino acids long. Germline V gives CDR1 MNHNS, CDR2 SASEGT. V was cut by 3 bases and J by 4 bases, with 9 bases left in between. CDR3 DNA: TGTGCCAGCAGTGATCCAGGTTTCTATGGCTACACCTTC. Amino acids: CASSDPGFYGYTF.

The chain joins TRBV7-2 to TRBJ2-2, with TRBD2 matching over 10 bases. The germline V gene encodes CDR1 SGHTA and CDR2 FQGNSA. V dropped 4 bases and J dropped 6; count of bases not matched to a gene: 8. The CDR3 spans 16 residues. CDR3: CASSSQAGGSAGELFF. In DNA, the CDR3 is TGTGCCAGCAGCTCACAAGCGGGAGGGAGTGCCGGGGAGCTGTTTTTT.

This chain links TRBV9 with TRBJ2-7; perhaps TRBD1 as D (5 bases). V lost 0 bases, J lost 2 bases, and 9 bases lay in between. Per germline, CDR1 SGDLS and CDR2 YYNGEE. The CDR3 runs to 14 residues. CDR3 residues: CASSVEMGPYEQYF. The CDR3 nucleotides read TGTGCCAGCAGCGTAGAGATGGGGCCCTACGAGCAGTACTTC.

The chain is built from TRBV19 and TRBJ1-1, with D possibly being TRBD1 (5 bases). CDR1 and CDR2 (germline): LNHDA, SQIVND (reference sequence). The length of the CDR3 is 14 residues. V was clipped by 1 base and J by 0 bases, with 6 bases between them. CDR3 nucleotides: TGTGCCAGTAGTATAGCCAGGGTGAACACTGAAGCTTTCTTT. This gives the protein CASSIARVNTEAFF. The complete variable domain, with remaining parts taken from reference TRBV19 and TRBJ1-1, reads DGGITQSPKYLFRKEGQNVTLSCEQNLNHDAMYWYRQDPGQGLRLIYYSQIVNDFQKGDIAEGYSVSREKKESFPLTVTSAQKNPTAFYLCASSIARVNTEAFFGQGTRLTVV.

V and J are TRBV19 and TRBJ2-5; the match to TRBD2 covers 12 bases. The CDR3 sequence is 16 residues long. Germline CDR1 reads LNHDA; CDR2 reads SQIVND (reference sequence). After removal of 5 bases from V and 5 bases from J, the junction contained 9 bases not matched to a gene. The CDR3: CASSSTSGSGGETQYF. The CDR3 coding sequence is TGTGCCAGTAGTTCGACTAGCGGGAGCGGGGGGGAGACCCAGTACTTC. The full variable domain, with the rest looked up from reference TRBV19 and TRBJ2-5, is DGGITQSPKYLFRKEGQNVTLSCEQNLNHDAMYWYRQDPGQGLRLIYYSQIVNDFQKGDIAEGYSVSREKKESFPLTVTSAQKNPTAFYLCASSSTSGSGGETQYFGPGTRLLVL.

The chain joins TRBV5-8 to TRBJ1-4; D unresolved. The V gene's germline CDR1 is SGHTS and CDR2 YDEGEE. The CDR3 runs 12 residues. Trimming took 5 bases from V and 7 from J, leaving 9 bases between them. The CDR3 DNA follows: TGTGCCAGCAGTCGGTACGGTGAAAAACTGTTTTTT. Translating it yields CASSRYGEKLFF. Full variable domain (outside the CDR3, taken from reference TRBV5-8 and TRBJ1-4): EAGVTQSPTHLIKTRGQQATLRCSPISGHTSVYWYQQALGLGLQFLLWYDEGEERNRGNFPPRFSGRQFPNYSSELNVNALELEDSALYLCASSRYGEKLFFGSGTQLSVL.

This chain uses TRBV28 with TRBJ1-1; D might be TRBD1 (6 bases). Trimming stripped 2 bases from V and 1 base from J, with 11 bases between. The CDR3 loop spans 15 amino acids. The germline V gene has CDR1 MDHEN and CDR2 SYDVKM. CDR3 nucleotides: TGTGCCAGCAGTTTACCCCCGACAGGGAACACTGAAGCTTTCTTT. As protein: CASSLPPTGNTEAFF.

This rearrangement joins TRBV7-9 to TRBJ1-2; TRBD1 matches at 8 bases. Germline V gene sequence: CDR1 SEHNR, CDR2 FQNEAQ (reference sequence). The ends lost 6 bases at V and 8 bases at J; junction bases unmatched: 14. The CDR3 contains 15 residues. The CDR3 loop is CASSPERTGTSGYTF. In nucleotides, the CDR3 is TGTGCCAGCAGTCCAGAGCGGACAGGGACAAGCGGCTACACCTTC. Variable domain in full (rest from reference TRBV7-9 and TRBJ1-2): DTGVSQNPRHKITKRGQNVTFRCDPISEHNRLYWYRQTLGQGPEFLTYFQNEAQLEKSRLLSDRFSAERPKGSFSTLEIQRTEQGDSAMYLCASSPERTGTSGYTFGSGTRLTVV.

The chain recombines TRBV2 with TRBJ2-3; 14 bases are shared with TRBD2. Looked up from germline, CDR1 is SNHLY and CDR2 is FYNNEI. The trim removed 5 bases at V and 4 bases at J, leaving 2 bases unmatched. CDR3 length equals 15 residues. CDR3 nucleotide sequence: TGTGCCAGCAGTCGACTAGCGGGGGGGTCAGATACGCAGTATTTT. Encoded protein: CASSRLAGGSDTQYF.

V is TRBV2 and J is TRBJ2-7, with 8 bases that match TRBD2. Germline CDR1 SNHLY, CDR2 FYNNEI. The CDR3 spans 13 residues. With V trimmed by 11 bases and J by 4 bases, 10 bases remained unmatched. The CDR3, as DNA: TGTGCCGGCGACCCGGGGGGGGCGTACGAGCAGTACTTC. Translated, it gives CAGDPGGAYEQYF.

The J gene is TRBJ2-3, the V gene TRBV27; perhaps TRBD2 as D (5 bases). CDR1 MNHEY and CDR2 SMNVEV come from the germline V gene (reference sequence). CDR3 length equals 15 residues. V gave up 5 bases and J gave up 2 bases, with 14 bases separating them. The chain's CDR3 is CASSPWERYTDTQYF. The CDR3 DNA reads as TGTGCCAGCAGTCCGTGGGAGCGGTACACAGATACGCAGTATTTT.

The CDR3 region is CASSQPPTGVRTDTQYF. As DNA, the CDR3 is TGCGCCAGCAGCCAACCTCCGACAGGGGTCCGCACAGATACGCAGTATTTT. J is TRBJ2-3 and V is TRBV4-3, with 8 positions matching TRBD1. V shed 2 bases and J 1 base; nucleotides not matched to a gene: 8. The CDR3 extends over 17 amino acids. Germline-derived CDR1 and CDR2 are LGHNA and YSLEER.

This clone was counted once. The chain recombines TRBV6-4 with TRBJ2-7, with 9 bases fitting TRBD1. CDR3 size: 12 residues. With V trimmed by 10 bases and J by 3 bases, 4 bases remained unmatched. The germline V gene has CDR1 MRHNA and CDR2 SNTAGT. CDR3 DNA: TGTGCCAATGCGGACAGGGGCTACGAGCAGTACTTC. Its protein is CANADRGYEQYF.

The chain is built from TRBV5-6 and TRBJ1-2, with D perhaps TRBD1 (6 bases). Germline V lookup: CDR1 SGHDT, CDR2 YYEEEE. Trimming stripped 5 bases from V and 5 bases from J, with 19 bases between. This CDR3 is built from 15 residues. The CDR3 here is CASRTEVGHNYGYTF. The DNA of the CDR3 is TGTGCCAGCAGGACAGAGGTGGGACACAATTATGGCTACACCTTC.

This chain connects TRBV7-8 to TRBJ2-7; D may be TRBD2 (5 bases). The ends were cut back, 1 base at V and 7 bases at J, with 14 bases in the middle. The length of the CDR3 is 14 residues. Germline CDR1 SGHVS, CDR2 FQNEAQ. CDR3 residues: CASSLDTARREQYF. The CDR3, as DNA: TGTGCCAGCAGCTTAGACACCGCGAGGAGGGAGCAGTACTTC.

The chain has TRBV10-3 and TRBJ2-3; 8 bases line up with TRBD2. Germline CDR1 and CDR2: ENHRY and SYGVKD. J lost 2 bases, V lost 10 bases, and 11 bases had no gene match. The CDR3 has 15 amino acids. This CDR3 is CATKGPGLVTDTQYF. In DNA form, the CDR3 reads TGTGCCACCAAAGGACCGGGACTAGTCACAGATACGCAGTATTTT.

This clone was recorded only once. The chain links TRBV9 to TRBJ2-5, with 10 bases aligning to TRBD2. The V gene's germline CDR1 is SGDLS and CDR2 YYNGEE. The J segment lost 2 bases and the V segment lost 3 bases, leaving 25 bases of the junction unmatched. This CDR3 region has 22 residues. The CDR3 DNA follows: TGTGCCAGCAGCGCGCCGAGGGGGTCCCGCCTAGCGGGGGCCCCGGGGCAAGAGACCCAGTACTTC. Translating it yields CASSAPRGSRLAGAPGQETQYF.

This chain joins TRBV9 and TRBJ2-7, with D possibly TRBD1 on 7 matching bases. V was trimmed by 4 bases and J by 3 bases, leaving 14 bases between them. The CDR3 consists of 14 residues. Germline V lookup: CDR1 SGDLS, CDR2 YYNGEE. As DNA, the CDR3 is TGTGCCAGCAGCAACAGGGGAGCGGGCTACGAGCAGTACTTC. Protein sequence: CASSNRGAGYEQYF. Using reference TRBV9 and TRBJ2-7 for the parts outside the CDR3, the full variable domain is DSGVTQTPKHLITATGQRVTLRCSPRSGDLSVYWYQQSLDQGLQFLIQYYNGEERAKGNILERFSAQQFPDLHSELNLSSLELGDSALYFCASSNRGAGYEQYFGPGTRLTVT.

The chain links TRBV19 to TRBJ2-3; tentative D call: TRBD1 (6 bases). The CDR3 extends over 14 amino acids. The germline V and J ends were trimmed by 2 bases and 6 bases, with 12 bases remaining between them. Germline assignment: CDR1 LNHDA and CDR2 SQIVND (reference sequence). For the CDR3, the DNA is TGTGCCAGTAGTATAAAGGCAGGGGCGGATACGCAGTATTTT. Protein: CASSIKAGADTQYF.